A selection of T cell receptor beta chains follows, all from one sample in a study of sequential checkpoint blockade in melanoma. The table came from immunoSEQ multiplex PCR; TCRdb's copy has only in-frame clones and leaves some out. The table shows 3,000 to 3,500 clones, with 18% occurring only once. The material sequenced was tumor tissue (inferred from file names), taken from a patient given nivolumab and ipilimumab in sequence. The receptor set was obtained from a human donor with melanoma. CDR3s include the opening cysteine and the closing phenylalanine or tryptophan.

V gene	CDR3 length	J gene	CDR3 protein
TRBV4-1	16	TRBJ2-7	CASSHRTGGRSYEQYF
TRBV6-8	14	TRBJ2-7	CASSYSLGGIGQYF
TRBV5-1	19	TRBJ1-3	CASSFSGQGVSTSGNTIYF
TRBV6-7	16	TRBJ2-3	CASSEQGGLGTDTQYF
TRBV11-3	15	TRBJ1-5	CASSLTGIGNQPQHF
TRBV4-1	15	TRBJ1-5	CASSWDRGFNQPQHF
TRBV18	12	TRBJ2-7	CASSPESYEQYF
TRBV11-3	16	TRBJ2-3	CASSLVRLAVGDTQYF
TRBV6-8	16	TRBJ2-6	CASSYADGAGANVLTF
TRBV19	11	TRBJ1-2	CASMLGGGYTF
TRBV6-8	15	TRBJ2-3	CASSYLDLGADTQYF
TRBV28	16	TRBJ1-4	CASSFPTGGDNEKLFF
TRBV19	16	TRBJ1-2	CASSRTGGALNYGYTF
TRBV28	15	TRBJ1-3	CASSRDRDAGNTIYF
TRBV19	15	TRBJ1-1	CASRELGWANTEAFF
TRBV5-1	15	TRBJ2-7	CASSLGASGLYEQYF
TRBV28	12	TRBJ1-1	CASSLLGTEAFF
TRBV5-1	14	TRBJ2-5	CASSLTSGLETQYF
TRBV6-8	16	TRBJ1-2	CASSYGRRGFGDGYTF
TRBV11-3	16	TRBJ2-1	CASSRLLAGLYNEQFF
TRBV18	13	TRBJ1-1	CASSLGGDTEAFF
TRBV6-8	13	TRBJ1-5	CASSSNTSPAQHF